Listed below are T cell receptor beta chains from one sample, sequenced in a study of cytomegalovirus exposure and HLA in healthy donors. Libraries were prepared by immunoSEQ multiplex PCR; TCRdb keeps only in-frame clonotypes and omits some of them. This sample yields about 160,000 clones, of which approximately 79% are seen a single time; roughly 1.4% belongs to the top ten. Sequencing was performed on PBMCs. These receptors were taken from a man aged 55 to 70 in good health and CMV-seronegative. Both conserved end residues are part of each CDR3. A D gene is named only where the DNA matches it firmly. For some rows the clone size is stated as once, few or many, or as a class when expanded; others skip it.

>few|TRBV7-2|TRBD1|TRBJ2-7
TGTGCCAGCAGCCCTCAGGGCAGGGGGTACGAGCAGTACTTC
CASSPQGRGYEQYF
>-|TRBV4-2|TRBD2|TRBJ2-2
TGTGCCAGCAGCCAAGATGGTGAAGCGGGGGGCCCCGGGGAGCTGTTTTTT
CASSQDGEAGGPGELFF
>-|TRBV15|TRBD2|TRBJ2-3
TGTGCCACCAGCACGGGACTAGCGGGAGGAACTAGCACAGATACGCAGTATTTT
CATSTGLAGGTSTDTQYF
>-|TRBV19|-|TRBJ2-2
TGTGCCAGTAGTATTCAGGGCGCCACCGGGGAGCTGTTTTTT
CASSIQGATGELFF
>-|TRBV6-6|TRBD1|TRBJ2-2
TGTGCCAGCTTGCCGGGACAGGCCACCGGGGAGCTGTTTTTT
CASLPGQATGELFF
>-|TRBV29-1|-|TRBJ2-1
TGCAGCGTTGCTGTGGCAGAGCAGTTCTTC
CSVAVAEQFF
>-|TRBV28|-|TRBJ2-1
TGTGCCAGCAGTCAGCGGCAGCAGTTCTTC
CASSQRQQFF
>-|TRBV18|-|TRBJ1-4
TGTGCCAGCTCCGACCTGGGCAGCTTCAATGAAAAACTGTTTTTT
CASSDLGSFNEKLFF
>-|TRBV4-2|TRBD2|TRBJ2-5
TGTGCCAGCAGCCAAGCGGCGGCGGGGGGACCCCCTAAGACCCAGTACTTC
CASSQAAAGGPPKTQYF
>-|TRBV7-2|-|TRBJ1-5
TGTGCCAGCAGCAACTATCTGGGTAGCAATCAGCCCCAGCATTTT
CASSNYLGSNQPQHF
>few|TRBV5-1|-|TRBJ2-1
TGCGCCAGCAGCATGGACACATACAATGAGCAGTTCTTC
CASSMDTYNEQFF
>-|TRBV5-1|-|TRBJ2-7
TGCGCCAGCAGCTTGGGGGGGGTGATGTGGACCTCCTACGAGCAATACTTC
CASSLGGVMWTSYEQYF
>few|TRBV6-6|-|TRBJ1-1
TGTGCCAGCAGTTACTACGGGGGTGAAGCTTTCTTT
CASSYYGGEAFF
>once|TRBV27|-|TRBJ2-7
TGTGCCAGCAGTTTTTTGGCAAGTCGGGACAAGGCGCCTTACGAGCAGTACTTC
CASSFLASRDKAPYEQYF
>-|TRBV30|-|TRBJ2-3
TGTGCCTGGAGTGTACGAATTGGGGGGAGCACAGATACGCAGTATTTT
CAWSVRIGGSTDTQYF
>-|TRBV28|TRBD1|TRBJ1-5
TGTGCCAGCAGTACGGTGGGACAGGGAGATCAGCCCCAGCATTTT
CASSTVGQGDQPQHF
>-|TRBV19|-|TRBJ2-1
TGTGCCAGTACGGGAGGGACAGGGACCACCTACAATGAGCAGTTCTTC
CASTGGTGTTYNEQFF
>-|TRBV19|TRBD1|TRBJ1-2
TGTGCCAGTAGTAACCGGGACAGACTTATACTGAACTATGGCTACACCTTC
CASSNRDRLILNYGYTF
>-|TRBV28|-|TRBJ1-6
TGTGCCAGCAGTTCTCATCAGGGAAGTTATAATTCACCCCTCCACTTT
CASSSHQGSYNSPLHF
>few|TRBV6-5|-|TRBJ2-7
TGTGCCAGCAGCCGCACTAGTACCTCTAATGAGCAGTACTTC
CASSRTSTSNEQYF
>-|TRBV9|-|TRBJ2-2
TGTGCCAGCAGCGAGGGTCCTAGCGAGAATACCGGGGAGCTGTTTTTT
CASSEGPSENTGELFF
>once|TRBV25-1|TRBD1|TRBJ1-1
TGTGCCAGCAGTGCGTACAGGGGGCCGAACACTGAAGCTTTCTTT
CASSAYRGPNTEAFF
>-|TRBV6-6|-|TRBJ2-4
TGTGCCAGCAGTTACTCGGCGTCAGGGGCAAACATTCAGTACTTC
CASSYSASGANIQYF
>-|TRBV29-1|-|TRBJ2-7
TGCAGCGTTGAGGGGGTCAGGGGCCGCGAGCAGTACTTC
CSVEGVRGREQYF
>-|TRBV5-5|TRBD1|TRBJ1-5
TGTGCCAGCAGCTGGGGGACAGGGGGCGCGTTAAATCAGCCCCAGCATTTT
CASSWGTGGALNQPQHF
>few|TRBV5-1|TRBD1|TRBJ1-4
TGCGCCAGCAGCTTGGCCGGGACAGACATTTTTAATGAAAAACTGTTTTTT
CASSLAGTDIFNEKLFF
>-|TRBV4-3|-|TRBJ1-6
TGCGCCAGCAGCCAAGATCGGGGCTCCTATAATTCACCCCTCCACTTT
CASSQDRGSYNSPLHF
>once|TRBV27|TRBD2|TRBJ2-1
TGTGCCAGCAGCTTTACTAGCGGGAGAGGCGGGGATGAGCAGTTCTTC
CASSFTSGRGGDEQFF
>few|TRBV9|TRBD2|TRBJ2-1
TGTGCCAGCAGCGTAGGTTCGCTAGCGGCCTACAATGAGCAGTTCTTC
CASSVGSLAAYNEQFF
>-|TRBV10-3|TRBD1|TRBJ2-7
TGTGCCATCAGTGATAGGACAGGGAAGAGCCACGAGCAGTACTTC
CAISDRTGKSHEQYF
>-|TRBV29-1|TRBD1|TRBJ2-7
TGCAGCGTACACTCAGGGGGCTACGAGCAGTACTTC
CSVHSGGYEQYF
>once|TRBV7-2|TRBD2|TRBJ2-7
TGTGCCAGCAGCTTAGACTCGGGTAGCGGGGGTAGGCAGTACTTC
CASSLDSGSGGRQYF
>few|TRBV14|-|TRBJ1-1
TGTGCCAGCAGCCAAGGCAGGGCAAACACTGAAGCTTTCTTT
CASSQGRANTEAFF
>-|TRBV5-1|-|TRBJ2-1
TGCGCCAGCAGCTTGGGGGGGGGCTTCTCCTACAATGAGCAGTTCTTC
CASSLGGGFSYNEQFF
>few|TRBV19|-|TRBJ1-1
TGTGCCAGTAGTATGAGGAGGAATTTGAACACTGAAGCTTTCTTT
CASSMRRNLNTEAFF
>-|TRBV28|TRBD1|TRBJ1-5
TGTGCCAGCAGTCTGCGGACAGGGGGAGGTCAGCCCCAGCATTTT
CASSLRTGGGQPQHF
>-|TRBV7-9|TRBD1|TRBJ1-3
TGTGCCAGCAGCTGGCAGGACAGGGGGGTCGGAAACACCATATATTTT
CASSWQDRGVGNTIYF
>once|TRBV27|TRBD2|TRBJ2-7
TGTGCCAGCAGTCCCGGGACTAGCCGACTCTCCTACGAGCAGTACTTC
CASSPGTSRLSYEQYF
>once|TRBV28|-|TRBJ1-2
TGTGCCAGCAGTTTAACATCGACAACTGGCTACACCTTC
CASSLTSTTGYTF
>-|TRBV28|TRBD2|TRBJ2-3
TGTGCCAGCAGTTTGCACCGCAGACTAGCGGGGCTCACAGATACGCAGTATTTT
CASSLHRRLAGLTDTQYF